The clone carrying this TCR beta chain was observed a single time. TCR beta from blood CD8+ and CD4+ T cells was sequenced. These data are taken from a study of CD8 T cells in Susac syndrome. The CDR3 has 15 residues. V lost 6 bases and J lost 6; bases outside the gene matches: 11. From germline, CDR1 is LGHDT and CDR2 YNNKEL (reference sequence). It was with random hexamers that roughly 0.45 to 1 ug RNA was reverse transcribed. TCRdb processed the immunoSEQ multiplex PCR reads anew with MiXCR; each CDR3 protein has one entry. The sample shows about 190,000 distinct CDR3 sequences, over 90% of them seen only once.

What was sequenced was CD8+ T cells from PBMCs. The receptor comes from a human donor with Susac syndrome. This chain uses TRBV3-1 with TRBJ2-4; 7 nucleotides align to TRBD1. DNA of the CDR3: TGTGCCAGCAGTCCAACAGGGGTGGAGAGAAACATTCAGTACTTC. Protein sequence: CASSPTGVERNIQYF.